What follows are 30 T cell receptor beta chains derived from one specimen sequenced in a study of T cells in Graves' hyperthyroidism and ophthalmopathy. Researchers took RNA transcripts and amplified the TCR beta CDR3 regions from them. Researchers ran a first-round RT-PCR on the TCR CDR3 using the HTBI primer set. In TCRdb, the multiplex PCR reads were re-called with MiXCR into one record per CDR3 protein. The sample carries 370,000 or so distinct CDR3 sequences, approximately 13% recorded once. The sequenced sample consisted of blood. Source of these receptors: a man under 40 with Graves' hyperthyroidism that later progressed to Graves' ophthalmopathy.

This clonotype was seen more than once but under ten times. A read error is possible here, since a much larger clone lies one base away. The rearrangement uses TRBV2 and TRBJ1-1; D gene ambiguous. In germline, CDR1 is SNHLY, CDR2 FYNNEI. The CDR3 contains 13 residues. CDR3 sequence (DNA): TGTGTCAGCAGACGCGGACCCACCACTGAAGCTTTCTTT. It specifies CVSRRGPTTEAFF.

This clonotype was detected a few times. The genes are TRBV10-2 and TRBJ2-1; TRBD2 agrees at 7 bases. Germline V gene data show CDR1 as WSHSY and CDR2 as SAAADI. The CDR3 is 14 amino acids. V trimming: 8 bases; J trimming: 2 bases; junction bases outside the gene matches: 6. DNA for the CDR3: TGCGCCAGCGTGACGGGGGGAACCTACAATGAGCAGTTCTTC. Protein sequence: CASVTGGTYNEQFF.

This clonotype was seen repeatedly, ten times or more. The CDR3, as DNA: TGTGCCAGCAGCCAAGAAGCTTTTTTCAATGAGCAGTTCTTC. Translated: CASSQEAFFNEQFF. This rearrangement joins TRBV14 to TRBJ2-1; D remains unclear. There are 14 residues in the CDR3. Germline V gene sequence: CDR1 SGHDN, CDR2 FVKESK. V was pared by 0 bases and J by 6 bases, with 9 bases between.

The CDR3 DNA reads TGTGCCAGCAGCGTAGAAGAGGGGGCTGGTAATTCACCCCTCCACTTT. The encoded protein is CASSVEEGAGNSPLHF. The rearrangement joins TRBV9 to TRBJ1-6, with 7 bases that match TRBD1. The CDR3 has 16 amino acids. Germline V lookup: CDR1 SGDLS, CDR2 YYNGEE. V gave up 0 bases and J gave up 6 bases; unmatched junction bases: 6.

This clonotype was seen many times. The chain uses TRBV3-1 and TRBJ2-1; TRBD2 matches at 9 bases. Germline assignment: CDR1 LGHDT and CDR2 YNNKEL (reference sequence). Losses at the gene ends were 0 bases for V and 8 bases for J; bases not matched to a gene: 5. This CDR3 comprises 15 residues. Written as DNA, the CDR3 is TGTGCCAGCAGCCAAGATGGGAGCGGGGGGTATGAGCAGTTCTTC. This sequence encodes CASSQDGSGGYEQFF.

There are many counts of this clonotype. The J gene is TRBJ2-1, the V gene TRBV6-5, with 9 bases lining up with TRBD2. The CDR3 consists of 15 residues. V lost 2 bases and J lost 8; bases outside the gene matches: 7. Germline V gene lookup returns CDR1 MNHEY and CDR2 SVGAGI. CDR3 nucleotides: TGTGCCAGCAGTTACGGGGCGGGGGGGCTCGATGAGCAGTTCTTC. As protein: CASSYGAGGLDEQFF.

This clonotype was counted between two and nine times. The chain has TRBV20-1 and TRBJ1-6; D remains unclear. Trimming cost V 6 bases and J 7 bases, with 16 bases left between them. This CDR3 contains 14 residues. The germline V gene has CDR1 DFQATT and CDR2 SNEGSKA (reference sequence). The CDR3 loop reads CSAKEGFRNSPLHF. The CDR3 DNA reads as TGCAGTGCGAAAGAGGGATTCCGGAATTCACCCCTCCACTTT.

This clonotype was observed many times. The chain recombines TRBV7-3 with TRBJ2-7; 10 bases match TRBD1. CDR3 length equals 14 residues. The junction had 10 bases not matched to a gene; V was cut back by 8 bases and J by 6 bases. Germline CDR1 SGHTA, CDR2 FQGTGA. CDR3 protein: CASSPGQGISEQYF. DNA for the CDR3: TGTGCCAGCTCCCCGGGACAGGGGATTTCCGAGCAGTACTTC. Complete variable domain (other parts from reference TRBV7-3 and TRBJ2-7): GAGVSQTPSNKVTEKGKYVELRCDPISGHTALYWYRQSLGQGPEFLIYFQGTGAADDSGLPNDRFFAVRPEGSVSTLKIQRTERGDSAVYLCASSPGQGISEQYFGPGTRLTVT.

This clonotype was counted many times. V usage is TRBV28 and J usage is TRBJ1-1, with D unresolved. V dropped 7 bases and J dropped 1 base, with 13 bases sitting between them. This CDR3 region has 14 residues. The V gene's germline CDR1 is MDHEN and CDR2 SYDVKM. CDR3 in amino acids: CASTRYSKNTEAFF. The CDR3 DNA follows: TGTGCCAGCACCAGGTACAGTAAGAACACTGAAGCTTTCTTT. Full variable domain (remainder filled in from reference TRBV28 and TRBJ1-1): DVKVTQSSRYLVKRTGEKVFLECVQDMDHENMFWYRQDPGLGLRLIYFSYDVKMKEKGDIPEGYSVSREKKERFSLILESASTNQTSMYLCASTRYSKNTEAFFGQGTRLTVV.

This clonotype was seen more than once but under ten times. A much larger clone differs by one base, so this may be a read error. The CDR3: CASSLEAAFCEQYF. The CDR3 nucleotides are TGTGCCAGCAGCTTAGAGGCAGCTTTCTGCGAGCAGTACTTC. The rearrangement uses TRBV11-2 and TRBJ2-7; D call uncertain. With 0 bases removed from V and 6 bases from J, the gap between germline ends came to 12 bases. The CDR3 is made up of 14 amino acids. Germline lookup yields CDR1 SGHAT and CDR2 FQNNGV.

The table lists this clonotype with a few counts. The genes are TRBV5-1 and TRBJ1-6, with TRBD1 identical over 10 bases. Germline V gives CDR1 SGHRS, CDR2 YFSETQ. V lost 1 base and J lost 7; bases outside the gene matches: 5. CDR3 length: 16 amino acids. The CDR3 sequence is CASSLNGQGGNSPLHF. As DNA, the CDR3 is TGCGCCAGCAGCTTGAATGGACAGGGGGGGAATTCACCCCTCCACTTT.

This clonotype occurred many times. The J gene is TRBJ2-7, the V gene TRBV10-3; 7 bases match TRBD2. The CDR3 spans 14 residues. The ends lost 3 bases at V and 6 bases at J; junction bases unmatched: 8. Germline V gene lookup returns CDR1 ENHRY and CDR2 SYGVKD. DNA of the CDR3: TGTGCCATCAGTGAAGGACTAGATTCACGCGAGCAGTACTTC. As protein: CAISEGLDSREQYF.

The chain has TRBV5-6 and TRBJ1-3, with D possibly matching TRBD1 (5 bases). CDR3 size: 15 residues. Trimming pared 1 base from V and 12 bases from J, leaving 20 bases between. Per the germline V gene, CDR1 is SGHDT and CDR2 is YYEEEE. CDR3 amino acids: CASSLSRPGLAGIYF. The CDR3 DNA reads as TGTGCCAGCAGCTTGAGTCGCCCGGGGCTCGCTGGCATATATTTT.

This sequence joins TRBV11-3 and TRBJ1-6; no clear D gene. From germline, CDR1 is SGHNT and CDR2 YENEEA. Trimming pared 5 bases from V and 14 bases from J, leaving 19 bases between. The CDR3 totals 14 residues. CDR3 in amino acids: CASSTGNELSSLHF. CDR3 sequence (DNA): TGTGCCAGCAGCACCGGGAATGAACTTTCGTCCCTCCACTTT.

This clonotype was counted at least ten times. The V and J genes are TRBV12-3 or TRBV12-4 and TRBJ2-3, with no clear D. The ends were cut back, 5 bases at V and 2 bases at J, with 5 bases in the middle. This CDR3 comprises 12 residues. This CDR3 is CASSPHTDTQYF. As DNA, the CDR3 is TGTGCCAGCAGTCCCCACACAGATACGCAGTATTTT.

The table lists this clonotype with many counts. The chain joins TRBV11-2 to TRBJ2-3; D not resolved. The CDR3 sequence is 13 residues long. V was clipped by 3 bases and J by 0 bases, with 4 bases between them. Germline CDR1 and CDR2: SGHAT and FQNNGV. Here the CDR3 reads CASSLESTDTQYF. CDR3 in DNA: TGTGCCAGCAGCTTGGAGAGCACAGATACGCAGTATTTT.

The rearrangement joins TRBV4-1 to TRBJ2-3, with D possibly being TRBD2 (6 bases). This CDR3 contains 16 residues. CDR1 and CDR2 (germline): MGHRA, YSYEKL. The germline V and J ends were trimmed by 0 bases and 1 base, with 11 bases remaining between them. CDR3 coding DNA: TGCGCCAGCAGCCAAGAGAAGTCTAGCGGCACAGATACGCAGTATTTT. It is translated as CASSQEKSSGTDTQYF.

The J gene is TRBJ2-2, the V gene TRBV27; possible D gene TRBD1, 6 bases. The germline V and J ends were trimmed by 6 bases and 6 bases, with 11 bases remaining between them. Germline V gives CDR1 MNHEY, CDR2 SMNVEV (reference sequence). This CDR3 has 13 residues. The DNA of the CDR3 is TGTGCCAGCAGCCCGACAGGAGCCGGGGAGCTGTTTTTT. Its protein is CASSPTGAGELFF.

V is TRBV20-1 and J is TRBJ2-2, with a weak D call TRBD1 (6 bases). The CDR3 sequence is 14 residues long. Germline CDR1 DFQATT, CDR2 SNEGSKA (reference sequence). The V end was cut by 6 bases, the J end by 2 bases, with 13 bases between. DNA of the CDR3: TGCAGTGCCACGACAGGCCTAAACACCGGGGAGCTGTTTTTT. Its translation is CSATTGLNTGELFF.

The chain joins TRBV9 to TRBJ1-2, with D perhaps matching TRBD1 (5 bases). Between the trimmed V and J ends, which lost 0 bases and 5 bases, there was a span of 8 bases. The germline CDR1 and CDR2 sequences are SGDLS and YYNGEE. The CDR3 totals 13 residues. CDR3: CASSVDWGYGYTF. The CDR3 bases are TGTGCCAGCAGCGTAGACTGGGGGTATGGCTACACCTTC. Full variable domain (rest looked up from reference TRBV9 and TRBJ1-2): DSGVTQTPKHLITATGQRVTLRCSPRSGDLSVYWYQQSLDQGLQFLIQYYNGEERAKGNILERFSAQQFPDLHSELNLSSLELGDSALYFCASSVDWGYGYTFGSGTRLTVV.

This clonotype came up a few times. The chain recombines TRBV28 with TRBJ1-1; D is unresolved. Germline V gene sequence: CDR1 MDHEN, CDR2 SYDVKM. This CDR3 contains 12 residues. V gave up 7 bases and J gave up 3 bases, with 9 bases separating them. The CDR3 nucleotides read TGTGCCAGCACCCGCCTCTACACTGAAGCTTTCTTT. The encoded protein is CASTRLYTEAFF. Combining the CDR3 with reference TRBV28 and TRBJ1-1 gives the whole variable domain DVKVTQSSRYLVKRTGEKVFLECVQDMDHENMFWYRQDPGLGLRLIYFSYDVKMKEKGDIPEGYSVSREKKERFSLILESASTNQTSMYLCASTRLYTEAFFGQGTRLTVV.

This clonotype was counted only a few times. The chain uses TRBV28 and TRBJ1-2; D gene ambiguous. Trimming removed 6 bases from V and 8 bases from J, with 16 bases in between. The CDR3 runs to 13 residues. Germline V gene lookup returns CDR1 MDHEN and CDR2 SYDVKM. This chain's CDR3 is CASSAMIREGYTF. The CDR3 coding sequence is TGTGCCAGCAGCGCGATGATAAGAGAGGGCTACACCTTC.

This clonotype was seen ten or more times. Its ends do not fully match the called genes, so a read error is possible. This chain connects TRBV12-3 or TRBV12-4 to TRBJ2-1; 9 nucleotides line up with TRBD2. CDR3 length: 15 amino acids. The CDR3 nucleotides read TGTGCCAGCAGTCTAGCGGGGATAACCTACAATGAGCAGTTCTTC. Amino acid sequence: CASSLAGITYNEQFF.

This clonotype was seen many times. V is TRBV6-6 and J is TRBJ2-3; D is unresolved. This CDR3 comprises 13 residues. CDR1 is MNHNY, CDR2 SVGAGI, per germline (reference sequence). V dropped 2 bases and J dropped 6 bases, with 9 bases sitting between them. CDR3 nucleotides: TGTGCCAGCAGTTACAGGGAACCGGATACGCAGTATTTT. Amino acids: CASSYREPDTQYF.

The rearrangement joins TRBV6-6 to TRBJ1-6; D call uncertain. Germline CDR1 is MNHNY and CDR2 is SVGAGI (reference sequence). The length of the CDR3 is 12 residues. V gave up 2 bases and J gave up 14 bases, with 10 bases separating them. The CDR3 loop reads CASSYPPGALHF. The CDR3 DNA reads TGTGCCAGCAGTTACCCCCCTGGGGCCCTCCACTTT.

There are a few counts of this clonotype. This may be a read error, as it is one base from a much larger clone. The chain carries TRBV11-2 and TRBJ2-7, with 7 nucleotides matching TRBD1. Germline V gives CDR1 SGHAT, CDR2 FQNNGV. The CDR3 loop spans 12 amino acids. CDR3 DNA: TGTGCCAGCAGCCAGGACAGGTACGGGCAGTACTTC. Translating it yields CASSQDRYGQYF.

The table lists this clonotype with many counts. The V call is TRBV20-1, the J call TRBJ1-1; D remains ambiguous. This CDR3 is built from 15 residues. Between the trimmed V and J ends, which lost 5 bases and 1 base, there was a span of 17 bases. CDR1 and CDR2 from the germline V gene are DFQATT and SNEGSKA (reference sequence). The CDR3 bases are TGCAGTGCTGCCCCCTCCGCAGGATGGAACACTGAAGCTTTCTTT. As protein: CSAAPSAGWNTEAFF.

The sample holds many counts of this clonotype. This chain uses TRBV28 with TRBJ2-7; D possibly uses TRBD1 or TRBD2 (5 bases each). Per the germline V gene, CDR1 is MDHEN and CDR2 is SYDVKM. The CDR3 runs to 17 residues. Trimming took 4 bases from V and 0 from J, leaving 19 bases between them. CDR3 in amino acids: CASSSPRAGTLSYEQYF. CDR3 nucleotides: TGTGCCAGCAGTTCTCCGAGGGCAGGGACCCTCTCCTACGAGCAGTACTTC.

The gene calls are TRBV15 and TRBJ2-1; D gene ambiguous. The germline V and J ends were trimmed by 1 base and 9 bases, with 13 bases remaining between them. There are 14 residues in the CDR3. Germline CDR1 reads LNHNV; CDR2 reads YYDKDF (reference sequence). CDR3 nucleotide sequence: TGTGCCACCAGCAGAGCCCCCGACTGGGGTGAGCAGTTCTTC. Translating gives CATSRAPDWGEQFF. Complete variable domain (other parts from reference TRBV15 and TRBJ2-1): DAMVIQNPRYQVTQFGKPVTLSCSQTLNHNVMYWYQQKSSQAPKLLFHYYDKDFNNEADTPDNFQSRRPNTSFCFLDIRSPGLGDTAMYLCATSRAPDWGEQFFGPGTRLTVL.

Only a few counts were recorded for this clonotype. The gene calls are TRBV5-1 and TRBJ2-7, with D uncertain. The CDR3 runs 14 residues. From germline, CDR1 is SGHRS and CDR2 YFSETQ. Deletions cut 1 base from V and 0 bases from J, with 8 bases between. The CDR3 reads CASSLSVASYEQYF. Written as DNA, the CDR3 is TGCGCCAGCAGCTTGTCGGTGGCCTCCTACGAGCAGTACTTC.